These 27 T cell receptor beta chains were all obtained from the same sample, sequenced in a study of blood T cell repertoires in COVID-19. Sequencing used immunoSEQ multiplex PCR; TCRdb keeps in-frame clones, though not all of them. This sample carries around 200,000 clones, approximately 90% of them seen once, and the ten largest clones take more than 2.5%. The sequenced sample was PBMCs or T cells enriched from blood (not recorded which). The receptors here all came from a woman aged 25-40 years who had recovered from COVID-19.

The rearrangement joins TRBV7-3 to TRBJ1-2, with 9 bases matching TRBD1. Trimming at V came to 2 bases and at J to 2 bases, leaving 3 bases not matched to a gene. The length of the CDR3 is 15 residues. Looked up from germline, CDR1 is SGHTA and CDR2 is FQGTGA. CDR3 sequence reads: CASSLSGTGNYGYTF. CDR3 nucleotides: TGTGCCAGCAGCTTATCCGGGACAGGGAACTATGGCTACACCTTC. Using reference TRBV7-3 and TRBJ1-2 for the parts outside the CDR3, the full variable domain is GAGVSQTPSNKVTEKGKYVELRCDPISGHTALYWYRQSLGQGPEFLIYFQGTGAADDSGLPNDRFFAVRPEGSVSTLKIQRTERGDSAVYLCASSLSGTGNYGYTFGSGTRLTVV.

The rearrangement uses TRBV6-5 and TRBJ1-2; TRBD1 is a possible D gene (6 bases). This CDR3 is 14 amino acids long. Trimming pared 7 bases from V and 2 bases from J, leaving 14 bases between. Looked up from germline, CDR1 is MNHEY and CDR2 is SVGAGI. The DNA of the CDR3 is TGTGCCAGCAACCCCGGGACAATGAACTATGGCTACACCTTC. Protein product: CASNPGTMNYGYTF.

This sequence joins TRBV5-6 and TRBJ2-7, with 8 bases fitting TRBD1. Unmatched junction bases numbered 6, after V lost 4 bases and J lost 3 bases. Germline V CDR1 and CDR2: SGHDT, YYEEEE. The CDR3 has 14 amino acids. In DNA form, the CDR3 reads TGTGCCAGCAGCCACAGGGGGTTAAGCTACGAGCAGTACTTC. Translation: CASSHRGLSYEQYF.

The CDR3 DNA reads TGTGCCAGCACCGAGAGCTCCAGGGCATCCTACGAGCAGTACTTC. Amino acids: CASTESSRASYEQYF. This rearrangement joins TRBV7-9 to TRBJ2-7, with D tentatively TRBD1 (5 bases). From germline, CDR1 is SEHNR and CDR2 FQNEAQ (reference sequence). V was clipped by 7 bases and J by 1 base, with 17 bases between them. The CDR3 contains 15 residues.

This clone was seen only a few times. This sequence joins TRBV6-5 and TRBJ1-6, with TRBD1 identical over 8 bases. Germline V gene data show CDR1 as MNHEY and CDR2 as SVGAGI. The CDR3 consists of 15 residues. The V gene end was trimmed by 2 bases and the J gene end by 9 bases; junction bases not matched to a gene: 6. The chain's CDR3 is CASSYGGQEISPLHF. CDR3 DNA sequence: TGTGCCAGCAGTTACGGGGGACAGGAGATTTCACCCCTCCACTTT.

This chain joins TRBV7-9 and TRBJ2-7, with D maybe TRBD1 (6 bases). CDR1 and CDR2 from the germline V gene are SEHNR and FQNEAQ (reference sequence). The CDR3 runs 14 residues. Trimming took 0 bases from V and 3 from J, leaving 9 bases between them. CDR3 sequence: CASSLATGYYEQYF. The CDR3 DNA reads TGTGCCAGCAGCTTAGCAACAGGGTACTACGAGCAGTACTTC.

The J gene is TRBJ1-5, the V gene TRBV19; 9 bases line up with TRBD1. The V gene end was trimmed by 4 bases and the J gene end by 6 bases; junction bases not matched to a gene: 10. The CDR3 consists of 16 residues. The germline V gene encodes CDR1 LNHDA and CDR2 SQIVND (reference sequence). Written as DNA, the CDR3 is TGTGCCAGTAGTACCCGAACAGGGGGCGGTGGTCAGCCCCAGCATTTT. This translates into CASSTRTGGGGQPQHF.

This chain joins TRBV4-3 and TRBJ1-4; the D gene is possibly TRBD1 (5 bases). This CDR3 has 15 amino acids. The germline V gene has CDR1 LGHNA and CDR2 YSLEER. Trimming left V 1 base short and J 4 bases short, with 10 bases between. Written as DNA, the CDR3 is TGCGCCAGCAGCCAAGGTCCAGGGATTAATGAAAAACTGTTTTTT. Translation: CASSQGPGINEKLFF.

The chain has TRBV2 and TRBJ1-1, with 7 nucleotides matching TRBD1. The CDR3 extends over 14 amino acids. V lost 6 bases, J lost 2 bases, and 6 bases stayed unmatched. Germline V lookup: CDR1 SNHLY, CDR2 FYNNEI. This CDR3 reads CASRPTGTNTEAFF. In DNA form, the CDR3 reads TGTGCCAGCAGGCCGACAGGGACTAACACTGAAGCTTTCTTT.

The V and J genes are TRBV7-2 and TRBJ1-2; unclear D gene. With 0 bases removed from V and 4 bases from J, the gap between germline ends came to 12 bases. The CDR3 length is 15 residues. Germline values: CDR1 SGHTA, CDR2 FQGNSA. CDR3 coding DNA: TGTGCCAGCAGCTTAGCGGGAGGAGTTGCCTATGGCTACACCTTC. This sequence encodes CASSLAGGVAYGYTF.

The CDR3 nucleotides read TGTGCCAGCAGTGATATACGGGACTATGGCTACACCTTC. It specifies CASSDIRDYGYTF. The chain employs TRBV6-1 and TRBJ1-2; D is ambiguous. Per the germline V gene, CDR1 is MNHNS and CDR2 is SASEGT. The CDR3 covers 13 residues. Trimming cost V 3 bases and J 3 bases, with 8 bases left between them.

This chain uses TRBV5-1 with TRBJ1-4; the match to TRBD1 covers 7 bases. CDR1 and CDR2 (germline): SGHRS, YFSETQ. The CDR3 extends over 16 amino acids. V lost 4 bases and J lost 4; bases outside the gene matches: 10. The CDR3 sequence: CASSADRVSLNEKLFF. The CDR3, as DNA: TGCGCCAGCAGCGCCGACAGGGTATCACTTAATGAAAAACTGTTTTTT.

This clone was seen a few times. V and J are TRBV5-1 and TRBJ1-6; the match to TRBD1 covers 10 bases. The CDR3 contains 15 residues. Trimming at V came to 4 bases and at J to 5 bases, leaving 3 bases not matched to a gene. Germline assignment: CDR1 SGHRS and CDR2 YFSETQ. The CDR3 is CASSRDRGDNSPLHF. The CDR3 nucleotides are TGCGCCAGCAGCAGGGACAGGGGTGATAATTCACCCCTCCACTTT.

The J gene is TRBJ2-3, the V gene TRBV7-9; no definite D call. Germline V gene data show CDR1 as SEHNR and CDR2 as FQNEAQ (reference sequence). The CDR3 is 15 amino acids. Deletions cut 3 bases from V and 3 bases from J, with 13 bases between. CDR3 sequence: CASSLASLRTDTQYF. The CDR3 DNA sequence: TGTGCCAGCAGCTTGGCTAGTCTAAGGACAGATACGCAGTATTTT.

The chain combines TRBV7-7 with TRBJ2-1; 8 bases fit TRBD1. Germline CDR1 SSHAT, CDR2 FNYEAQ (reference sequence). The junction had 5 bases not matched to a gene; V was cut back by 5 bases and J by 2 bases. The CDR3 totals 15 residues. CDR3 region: CASSNGQGPYNEQFF. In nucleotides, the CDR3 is TGTGCCAGCAGCAATGGACAGGGTCCCTACAATGAGCAGTTCTTC.

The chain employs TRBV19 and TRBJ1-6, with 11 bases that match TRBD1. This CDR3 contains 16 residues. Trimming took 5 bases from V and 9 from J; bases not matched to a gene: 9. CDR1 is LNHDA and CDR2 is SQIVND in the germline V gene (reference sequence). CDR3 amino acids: CASSSFGTGGGSPLHF. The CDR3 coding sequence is TGTGCCAGTAGTTCATTTGGGACAGGGGGGGGTTCACCCCTCCACTTT.

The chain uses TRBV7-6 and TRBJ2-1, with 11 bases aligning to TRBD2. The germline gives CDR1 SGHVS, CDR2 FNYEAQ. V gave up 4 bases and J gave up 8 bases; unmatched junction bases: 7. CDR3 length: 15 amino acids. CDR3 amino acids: CASSYPSGGLYEQFF. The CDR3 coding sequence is TGTGCCAGCAGCTATCCTAGCGGGGGGTTATATGAGCAGTTCTTC. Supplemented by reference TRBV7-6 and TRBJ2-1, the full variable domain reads GAGVSQSPRYKVTKRGQDVALRCDPISGHVSLYWYRQALGQGPEFLTYFNYEAQQDKSGLPNDRFSAERPEGSISTLTIQRTEQRDSAMYRCASSYPSGGLYEQFFGPGTRLTVL.

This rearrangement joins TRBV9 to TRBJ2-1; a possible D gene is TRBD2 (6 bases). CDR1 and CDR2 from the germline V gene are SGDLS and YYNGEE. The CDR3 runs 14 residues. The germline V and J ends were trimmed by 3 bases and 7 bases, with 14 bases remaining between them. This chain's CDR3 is CASSAGGSRNEQFF. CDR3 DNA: TGTGCCAGCAGCGCCGGGGGATCACGAAATGAGCAGTTCTTC.

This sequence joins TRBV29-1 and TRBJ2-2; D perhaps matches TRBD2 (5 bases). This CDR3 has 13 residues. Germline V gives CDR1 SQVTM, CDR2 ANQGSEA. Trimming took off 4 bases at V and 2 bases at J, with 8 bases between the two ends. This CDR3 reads CSVVLANTGELFF. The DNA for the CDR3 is TGCAGCGTTGTCCTAGCTAACACCGGGGAGCTGTTTTTT.

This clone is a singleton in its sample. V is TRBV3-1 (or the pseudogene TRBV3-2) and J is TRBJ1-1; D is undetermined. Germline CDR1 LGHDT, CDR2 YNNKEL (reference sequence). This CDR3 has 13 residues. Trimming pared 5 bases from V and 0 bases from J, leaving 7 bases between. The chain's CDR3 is CASSDTLNTEAFF. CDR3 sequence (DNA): TGTGCCAGCAGCGACACCTTGAACACTGAAGCTTTCTTT.

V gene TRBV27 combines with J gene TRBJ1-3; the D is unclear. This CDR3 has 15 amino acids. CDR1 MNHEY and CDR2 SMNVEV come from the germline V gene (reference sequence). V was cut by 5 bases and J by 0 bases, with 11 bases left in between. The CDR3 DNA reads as TGTGCCAGCAGTGCAGGACGGGGCTCTGGAAACACCATATATTTT. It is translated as CASSAGRGSGNTIYF.

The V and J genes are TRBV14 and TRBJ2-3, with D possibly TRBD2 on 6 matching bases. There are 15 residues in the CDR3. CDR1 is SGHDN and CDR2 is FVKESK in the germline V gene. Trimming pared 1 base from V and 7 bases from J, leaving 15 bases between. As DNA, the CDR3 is TGTGCCAGCAGCCAAGTTACGCGGGGTAGTAATACGCAGTATTTT. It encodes CASSQVTRGSNTQYF.

The CDR3 protein is CASSAGQGTYNEQFF. The CDR3 nucleotides are TGCGCCAGCAGCGCCGGACAGGGAACCTACAATGAGCAGTTCTTC. V and J are TRBV5-1 and TRBJ2-1, with 8 bases fitting TRBD1. The V gene end was trimmed by 4 bases and the J gene end by 2 bases; junction bases not matched to a gene: 5. Germline V gene data show CDR1 as SGHRS and CDR2 as YFSETQ. The CDR3 length is 15 residues.

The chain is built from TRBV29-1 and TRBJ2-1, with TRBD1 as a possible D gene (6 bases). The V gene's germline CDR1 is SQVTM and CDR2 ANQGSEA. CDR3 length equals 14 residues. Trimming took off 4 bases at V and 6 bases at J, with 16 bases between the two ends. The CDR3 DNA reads TGCAGCGTTGGGCTCAGGGGAGACCTCAATGAGCAGTTCTTC. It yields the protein CSVGLRGDLNEQFF.

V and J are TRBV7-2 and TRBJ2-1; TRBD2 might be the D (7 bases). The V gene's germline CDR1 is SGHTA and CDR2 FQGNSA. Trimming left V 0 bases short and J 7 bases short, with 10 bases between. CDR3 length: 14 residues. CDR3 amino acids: CASSLAGGRNEQFF. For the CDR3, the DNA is TGTGCCAGCAGCTTAGCGGGGGGGCGAAATGAGCAGTTCTTC.

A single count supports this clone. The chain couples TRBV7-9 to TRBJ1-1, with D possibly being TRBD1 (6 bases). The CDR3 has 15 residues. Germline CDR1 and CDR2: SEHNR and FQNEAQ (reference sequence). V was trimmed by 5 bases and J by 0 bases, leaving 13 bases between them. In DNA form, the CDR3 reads TGTGCCAGCAGCGCAGTAACAGGGTTGAACACTGAAGCTTTCTTT. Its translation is CASSAVTGLNTEAFF.

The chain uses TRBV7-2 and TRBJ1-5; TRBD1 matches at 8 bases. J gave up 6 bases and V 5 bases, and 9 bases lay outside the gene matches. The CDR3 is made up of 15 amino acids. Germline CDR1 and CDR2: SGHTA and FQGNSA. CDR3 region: CASSLLRGRGQPQHF. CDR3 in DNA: TGTGCCAGCAGCCTTCTCAGGGGGCGCGGTCAGCCCCAGCATTTT.